The clone carrying this T cell receptor (beta chain) was counted a single time. The antigen is undetermined. This record comes from a study of PD-1 blockade in classical Hodgkin lymphoma. Whole-study context: Patients were infused with nivolumab 3 mg/kg every 2 weeks. Notes on the study in general: It was among complete responders that baseline diversity resembled that of newly diagnosed patients.

CDR1 MNHEY and CDR2 SMNVEV come from the germline V gene (reference sequence). The CDR3 is 20 residues long. V shed 0 bases, J shed 2 bases, and the junction held 4 bases outside the gene matches. The protocol was immunoSEQ multiplex PCR, while the TCRdb copy is restricted to in-frame clones and leaves out a portion. The sample includes about 39,000 clones, roughly 78% of them seen just once. Described time point: cycle 4 day 1 (C4D1), after five to seven weeks of nivolumab. Each patient experienced a relapse that followed autologous stem cell transplantation, and brentuximab vedotin exposure varied.

This clonotype was sampled from a human donor with classical Hodgkin lymphoma. The chain joins TRBV27 to TRBJ2-6; TRBD2 agrees at 16 bases. Sequencing used peripheral blood mononuclear cells (PBMCs), obtained before the fourth cycle of nivolumab. The CDR3 DNA reads TGTGCCAGCAGTTTATCGGTCGGGACTAGCGGGGGGGCTGGGGCCAACGTCCTGACTTTC. Translation gives CASSLSVGTSGGAGANVLTF.